This T cell receptor beta chain comes out of a study of technical replicates of blood from four donors. TCRdb's table, derived via immunoSEQ multiplex PCR, lists solely in-frame clones and lacks some. The table lists some 70,000 clones, roughly 92% of them singletons. This CDR3 is 16 amino acids long. In germline, CDR1 is SGHDT, CDR2 YYEEEE. The V end lost 0 bases, the J end lost 2 bases, and 14 bases lay between the germline ends. This sequence joins TRBV5-6 and TRBJ2-5; a possible D gene is TRBD1 (5 bases). Sequenced input: T cells isolated from PBMCs. This clonotype was sampled from a human donor in good health. CDR3 sequence (DNA): TGTGCCAGCAGCTTGGGTCTTAGGGGAAAACAAGAGACCCAGTACTTC. It yields the protein CASSLGLRGKQETQYF.